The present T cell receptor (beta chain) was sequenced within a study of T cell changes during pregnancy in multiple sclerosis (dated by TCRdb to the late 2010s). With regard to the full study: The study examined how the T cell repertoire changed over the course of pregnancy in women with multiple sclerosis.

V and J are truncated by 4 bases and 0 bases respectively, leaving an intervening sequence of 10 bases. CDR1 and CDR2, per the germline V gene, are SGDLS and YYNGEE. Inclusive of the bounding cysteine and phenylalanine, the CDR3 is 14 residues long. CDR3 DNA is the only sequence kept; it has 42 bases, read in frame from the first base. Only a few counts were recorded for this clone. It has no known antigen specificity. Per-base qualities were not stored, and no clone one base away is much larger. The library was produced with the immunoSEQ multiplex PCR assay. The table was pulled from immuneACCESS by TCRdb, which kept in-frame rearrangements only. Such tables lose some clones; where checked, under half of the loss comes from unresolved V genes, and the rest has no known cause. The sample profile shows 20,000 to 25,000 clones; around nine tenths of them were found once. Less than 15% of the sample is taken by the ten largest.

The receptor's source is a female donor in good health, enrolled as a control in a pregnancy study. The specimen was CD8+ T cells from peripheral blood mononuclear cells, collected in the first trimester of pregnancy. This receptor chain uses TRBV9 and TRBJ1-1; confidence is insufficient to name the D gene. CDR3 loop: CASSPTLVNTEAFF. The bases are TGTGCCAGCAGCCCGACTCTGGTGAACACTGAAGCTTTCTTT. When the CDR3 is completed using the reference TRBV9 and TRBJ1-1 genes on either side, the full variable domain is DSGVTQTPKHLITATGQRVTLRCSPRSGDLSVYWYQQSLDQGLQFLIQYYNGEERAKGNILERFSAQQFPDLHSELNLSSLELGDSALYFCASSPTLVNTEAFFGQGTRLTVV.